This T cell receptor (beta chain) was sequenced for a study of blood T cell repertoires in COVID-19 (dated by TCRdb to 2018 to 2020). The study in broad terms: Collaborator samples came from the United States, Italy and Spain and covered acute and convalescent phases of COVID-19. The material from the prospective study consisted of cDNA or gDNA derived from T cells, B-cell-depleted T cells, or PBMCs. Deeply sampled blood TCRbeta repertoires from subjects exposed to, actively infected with, or recovered from COVID-19 were included in the dataset. The repertoires were released in a freely available public database meant as a resource for research on the immune response to SARS-CoV-2. The samples were drawn from the first 160 participants of the ongoing ImmuneRACE study and from some 1,300 subjects provided by 6 global collaborators. A de-identified subject ID, COVID-19 status, age in years and sex were almost always included in the sample metadata. Where available, HLA class I and class II types were taken from metadata supplied by the sample provider and were not determined by assay-based typing. Overall study results and their limits: Clinical and demographic metadata were provided uncurated, with the amount varying by source and participant.

Each collaborating institution followed its own protocols to collect whole blood in K2EDTA tubes. For TCRbeta analysis, collaborators shipped samples in one of three forms: frozen whole blood, isolated PBMCs, or DNA extracted from either of those sample types. Regarding this clone: The antigen this receptor binds is unknown. Base qualities are not recorded, but no much larger clone differs from it by a single base.

TCRbeta CDR3 regions were amplified from genomic DNA by means of the immunoSEQ Assay, a bias-controlled multiplex PCR. Turning to the authors' computational methods: The number of nucleated cells in each sample was estimated from the amplification of reference gene primers within the assay. To quantify the absolute abundance of each unique TCRbeta CDR3 rearrangement, sequence reads were collapsed and filtered. For each sample, productive Simpson clonality was calculated as the square root of Simpson's diversity index across productive rearrangements. Entries here come from immuneACCESS through TCRdb and include only in-frame sequences with V and J called. Some clones fail to appear in such tables; in the studies checked, an unresolved V gene covers under half of the shortfall, and the cause of the remainder is unknown. That table furnishes V, J and clone size, whereas the DNA furnished D and trimming. For this sample there are 150,000 to 200,000 clones; approximately 90% appear just once. The top ten clonotypes cover roughly 6% of the sample.

The germline V gene gives CDR1 as SGHDN and CDR2 as FVKESK. There are 16 amino acids in the CDR3, from cysteine to phenylalanine inclusive. This entry keeps only the CDR3 DNA: 48 bases, framed from base 1. The junction shows trimming of 3 bases on V and 3 bases on J, and the gene matches do not reach 9 bases of it. The source material was peripheral blood. The V and J segments used are TRBV14 and TRBJ2-7, with TRBD2 matching 9 junction bases. The receptor comes from a man aged 35 to 55 with active or convalescent COVID-19. The CDR3 here reads CASSHGRGGLIYEQYF. The base sequence is TGTGCCAGCAGCCATGGGCGGGGGGGCCTTATCTACGAGCAGTACTTC.